This entry is about one T cell receptor (beta chain). What it binds is unknown. A read error may produce the germline difference seen at one junction end. Germline V gives CDR1 SEHNR, CDR2 FQNEAQ (reference sequence). CDR3 size: 16 residues. Three rounds of nested PCR, following a modified ARM-PCR protocol, produced the TCRbeta library. Each CDR3 protein is one row after TCRdb ran MiXCR on the multiplex PCR reads. The top ten hold approximately 26% of the sample, which has some 200,000 distinct CDR3 sequences, about 71% seen once. This sample stems from a study of tumor and adjacent non-tumor tissue in lung cancer. Overall study context: There were 11 to 13 adenocarcinoma, a couple of squamous cell carcinoma and 1 small cell lung cancer cases.

Findings and caveats of the study: Normal lung showed higher cumulative top 100 clone frequency than tumor. Compared with tumor, normal lung showed significantly lower TCR diversity.

This sample's RNA came from whole unsorted tissue. Chemotherapy-naive patients with new lung cancer underwent thoracic surgery in China, August–late 2014. The TCR sequence derives from a man aged 60-69 years with non-small cell lung cancer. The rearrangement joins TRBV7-9 to TRBJ2-1; D is ambiguous. The specimen sequenced was lung tumor tissue. CDR3 coding DNA: TGTGTCAGCAGTTTAGTTATCCGGTCTACCTACAATGAGCAGTTCTTC. It codes for CVSSLVIRSTYNEQFF.